What follows is one T cell receptor beta chain and its context. The target antigen is unknown. A read error may produce the germline difference seen at one junction end. Germline CDR1 reads ENHRY; CDR2 reads SYGVKD. The CDR3 extends over 15 amino acids. This entry comes from a study of T cell responses to AZD1222 COVID-19 vaccine. Study information: The study pooled second doses at about 4 or about 12 weeks. Overall study findings and caveats: Breadth and depth of Spike-specific TCRs rose after two AZD1222 doses. Clonal diversity may have been underestimated, and the donors were mostly white British, with more females than males. Spike was spanned by vaccine-associated CD4 TCRs, with dominance at 160-218 and 743-854.

Assay: immunoSEQ multiplex PCR; the TCRdb copy retains only in-frame clones and omits some. The sample consists of 120,000 to 150,000 clones, roughly 90% of them appearing once. This sample comprised peripheral blood, obtained on day 0 of AZD1222 vaccination. This chain links TRBV10-3 with TRBJ1-2, with D uncertain. The TCR comes from an adult in good health. CDR3 sequence: CAIREPRSANYGYTF. In DNA, the CDR3 is TGTGCCATCCGTGAACCACGGTCAGCTAACTATGGCTACACCTTC.